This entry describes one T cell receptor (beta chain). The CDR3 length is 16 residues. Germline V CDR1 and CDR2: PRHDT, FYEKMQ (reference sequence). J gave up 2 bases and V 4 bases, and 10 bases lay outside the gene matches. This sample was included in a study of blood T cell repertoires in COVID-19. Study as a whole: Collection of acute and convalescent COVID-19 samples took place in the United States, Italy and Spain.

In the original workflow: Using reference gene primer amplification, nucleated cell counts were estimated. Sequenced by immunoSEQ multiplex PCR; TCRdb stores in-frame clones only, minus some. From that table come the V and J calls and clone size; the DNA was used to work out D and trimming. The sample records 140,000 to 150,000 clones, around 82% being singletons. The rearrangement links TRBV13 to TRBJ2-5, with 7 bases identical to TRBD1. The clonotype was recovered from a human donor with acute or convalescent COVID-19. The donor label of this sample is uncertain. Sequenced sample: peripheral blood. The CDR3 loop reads CASSSGTVRRQETQYF. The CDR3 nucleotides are TGTGCCAGCAGCTCCGGGACAGTAAGGAGGCAAGAGACCCAGTACTTC.